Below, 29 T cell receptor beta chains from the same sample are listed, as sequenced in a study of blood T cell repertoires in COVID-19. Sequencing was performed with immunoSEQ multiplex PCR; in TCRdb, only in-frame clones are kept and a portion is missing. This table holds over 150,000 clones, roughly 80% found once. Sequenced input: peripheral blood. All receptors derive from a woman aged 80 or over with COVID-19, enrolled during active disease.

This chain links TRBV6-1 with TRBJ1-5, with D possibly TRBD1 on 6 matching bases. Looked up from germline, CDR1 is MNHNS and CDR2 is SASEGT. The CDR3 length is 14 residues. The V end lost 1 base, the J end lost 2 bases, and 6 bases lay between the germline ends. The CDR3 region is CASSEGTGNQPQHF. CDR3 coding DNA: TGTGCCAGCAGTGAAGGGACAGGCAATCAGCCCCAGCATTTT.

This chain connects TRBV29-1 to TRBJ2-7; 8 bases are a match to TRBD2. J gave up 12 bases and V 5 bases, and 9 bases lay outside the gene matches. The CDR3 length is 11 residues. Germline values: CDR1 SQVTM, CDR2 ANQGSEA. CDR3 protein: CSVLAGPGLYF. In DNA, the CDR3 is TGCAGCGTTCTAGCGGGCCCTGGGTTGTACTTC.

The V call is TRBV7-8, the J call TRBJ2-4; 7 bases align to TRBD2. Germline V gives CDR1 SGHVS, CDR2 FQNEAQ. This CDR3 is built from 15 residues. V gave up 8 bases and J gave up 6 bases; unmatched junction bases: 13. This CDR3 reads CASGPSSGIGNIQYF. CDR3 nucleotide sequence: TGTGCCAGCGGCCCGTCGAGCGGGATAGGAAACATTCAGTACTTC.

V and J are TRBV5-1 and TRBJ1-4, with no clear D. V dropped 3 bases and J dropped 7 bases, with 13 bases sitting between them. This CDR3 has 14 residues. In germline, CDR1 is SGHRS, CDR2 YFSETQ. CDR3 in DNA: TGCGCCAGCAGCTCGGGCCCGGAGGGTGAAAAACTGTTTTTT. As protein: CASSSGPEGEKLFF.

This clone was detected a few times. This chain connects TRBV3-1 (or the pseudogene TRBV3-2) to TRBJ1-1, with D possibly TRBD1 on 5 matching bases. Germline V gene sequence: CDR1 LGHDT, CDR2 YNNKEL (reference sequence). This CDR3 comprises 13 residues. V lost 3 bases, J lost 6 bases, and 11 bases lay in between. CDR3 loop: CASSQWGTPEAFF. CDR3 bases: TGTGCCAGCAGCCAGTGGGGCACCCCTGAAGCTTTCTTT.

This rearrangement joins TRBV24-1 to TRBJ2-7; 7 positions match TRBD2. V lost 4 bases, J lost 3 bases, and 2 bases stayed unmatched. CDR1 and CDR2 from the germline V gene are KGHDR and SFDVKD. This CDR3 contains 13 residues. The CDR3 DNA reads TGTGCCACCAGTGAGGGAGGGGTCTACGAGCAGTACTTC. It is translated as CATSEGGVYEQYF.

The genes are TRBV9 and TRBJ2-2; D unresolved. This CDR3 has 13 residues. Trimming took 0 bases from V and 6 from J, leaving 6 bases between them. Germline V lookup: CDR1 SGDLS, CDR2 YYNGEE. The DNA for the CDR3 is TGTGCCAGCAGCGTAGTTGAGGCCGGGGAGCTGTTTTTT. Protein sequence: CASSVVEAGELFF.

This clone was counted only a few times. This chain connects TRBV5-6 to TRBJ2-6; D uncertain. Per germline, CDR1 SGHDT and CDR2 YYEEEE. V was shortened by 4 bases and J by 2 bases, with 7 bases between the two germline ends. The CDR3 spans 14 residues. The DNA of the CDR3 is TGTGCCAGCAGCCCCCCGGCTGGGGCCAACGTCCTGACTTTC. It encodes CASSPPAGANVLTF.

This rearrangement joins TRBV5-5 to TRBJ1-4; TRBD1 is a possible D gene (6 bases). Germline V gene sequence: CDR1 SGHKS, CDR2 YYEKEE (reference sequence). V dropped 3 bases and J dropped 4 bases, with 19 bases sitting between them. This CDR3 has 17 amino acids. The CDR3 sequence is CASSSPGTRLLNEKLFF. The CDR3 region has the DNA TGTGCCAGCAGCTCCCCCGGGACACGTCTTCTTAATGAAAAACTGTTTTTT.

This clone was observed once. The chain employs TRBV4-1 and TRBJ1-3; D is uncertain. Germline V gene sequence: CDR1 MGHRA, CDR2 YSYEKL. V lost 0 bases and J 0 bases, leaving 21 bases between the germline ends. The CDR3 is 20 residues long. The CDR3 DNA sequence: TGCGCCAGCAGCCAAGATTTAAGGCGTGAGGGCCTGGGCTCTGGAAACACCATATATTTT. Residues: CASSQDLRREGLGSGNTIYF.

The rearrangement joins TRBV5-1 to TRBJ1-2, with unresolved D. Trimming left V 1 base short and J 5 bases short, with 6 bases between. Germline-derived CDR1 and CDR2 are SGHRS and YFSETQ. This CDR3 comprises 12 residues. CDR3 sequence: CASSLPGYGYTF. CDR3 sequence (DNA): TGCGCCAGCAGCTTGCCGGGTTATGGCTACACCTTC.

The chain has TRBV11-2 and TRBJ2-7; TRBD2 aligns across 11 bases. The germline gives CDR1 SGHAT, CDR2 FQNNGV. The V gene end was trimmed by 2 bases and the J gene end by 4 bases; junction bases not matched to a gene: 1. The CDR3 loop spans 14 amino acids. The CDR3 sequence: CASSLLAGGYEQYF. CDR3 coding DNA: TGTGCCAGCAGCTTACTAGCGGGGGGATACGAGCAGTACTTC.

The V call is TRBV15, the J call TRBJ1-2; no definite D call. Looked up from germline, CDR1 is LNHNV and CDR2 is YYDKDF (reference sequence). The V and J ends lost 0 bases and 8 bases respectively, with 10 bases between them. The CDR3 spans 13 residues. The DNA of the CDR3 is TGTGCCACCAGCAGAGATCTTGGTGAGGGCTACACCTTC. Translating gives CATSRDLGEGYTF.

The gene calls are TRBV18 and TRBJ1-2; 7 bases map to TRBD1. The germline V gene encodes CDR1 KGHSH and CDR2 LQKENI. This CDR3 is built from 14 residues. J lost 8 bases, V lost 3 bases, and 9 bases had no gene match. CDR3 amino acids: CASSPPGQKMGYTF. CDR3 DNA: TGTGCCAGCTCACCGCCGGGACAGAAGATGGGCTACACCTTC.

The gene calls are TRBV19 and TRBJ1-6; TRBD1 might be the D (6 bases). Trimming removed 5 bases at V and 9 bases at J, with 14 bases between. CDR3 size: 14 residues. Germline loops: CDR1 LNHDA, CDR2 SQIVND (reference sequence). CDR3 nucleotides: TGTGCCAGTAGTTTTGGGGGCGCGTCTTCACCCCTCCACTTT. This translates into CASSFGGASSPLHF.

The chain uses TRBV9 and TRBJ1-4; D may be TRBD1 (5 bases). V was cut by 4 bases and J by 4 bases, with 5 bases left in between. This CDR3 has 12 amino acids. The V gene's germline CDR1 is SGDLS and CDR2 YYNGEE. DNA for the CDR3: TGTGCCAGCAGCCAGGGTAATGAAAAACTGTTTTTT. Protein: CASSQGNEKLFF.

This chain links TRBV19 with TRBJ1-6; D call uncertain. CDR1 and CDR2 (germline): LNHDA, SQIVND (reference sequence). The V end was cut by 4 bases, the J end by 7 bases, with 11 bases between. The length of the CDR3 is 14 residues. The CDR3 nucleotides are TGTGCCAGTAGTAAGGGAGAGGCAAATTCACCCCTCCACTTT. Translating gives CASSKGEANSPLHF. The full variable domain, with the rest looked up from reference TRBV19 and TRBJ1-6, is DGGITQSPKYLFRKEGQNVTLSCEQNLNHDAMYWYRQDPGQGLRLIYYSQIVNDFQKGDIAEGYSVSREKKESFPLTVTSAQKNPTAFYLCASSKGEANSPLHFGNGTRLTVT.

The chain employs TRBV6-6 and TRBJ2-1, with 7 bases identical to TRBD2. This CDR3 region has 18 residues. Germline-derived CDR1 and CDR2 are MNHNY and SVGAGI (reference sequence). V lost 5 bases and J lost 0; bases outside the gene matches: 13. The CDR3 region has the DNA TGTGCCAGCAGTCCCAGCGGGGAGGCCGGGGGCTCCTACAATGAGCAGTTCTTC. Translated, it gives CASSPSGEAGGSYNEQFF.

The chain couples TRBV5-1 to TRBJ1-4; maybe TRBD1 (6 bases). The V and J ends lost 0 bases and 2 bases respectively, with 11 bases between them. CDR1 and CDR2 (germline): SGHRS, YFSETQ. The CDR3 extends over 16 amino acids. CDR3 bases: TGCGCCAGCAGCTTGGCGGGGGGCACGACTAATGAAAAACTGTTTTTT. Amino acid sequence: CASSLAGGTTNEKLFF.

CDR3 in amino acids: CASSSWGQGPYEQYF. The CDR3 DNA sequence: TGTGCCAGCAGTTCCTGGGGACAGGGTCCCTACGAGCAGTACTTC. The chain joins TRBV28 to TRBJ2-7; 9 positions match TRBD1. Germline lookup yields CDR1 MDHEN and CDR2 SYDVKM. J lost 2 bases, V lost 4 bases, and 6 bases had no gene match. The CDR3 has 15 amino acids.

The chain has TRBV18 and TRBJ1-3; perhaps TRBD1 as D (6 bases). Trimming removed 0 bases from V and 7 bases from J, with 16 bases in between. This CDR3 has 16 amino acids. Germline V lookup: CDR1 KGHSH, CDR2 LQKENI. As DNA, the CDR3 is TGTGCCAGCTCACCACCGATCAGGGGTTTCGAGAACACCATATATTTT. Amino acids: CASSPPIRGFENTIYF. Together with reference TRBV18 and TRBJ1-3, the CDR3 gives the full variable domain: NAGVMQNPRHLVRRRGQEARLRCSPMKGHSHVYWYRQLPEEGLKFMVYLQKENIIDESGMPKERFSAEFPKEGPSILRIQQVVRGDSAAYFCASSPPIRGFENTIYFGEGSWLTVV.

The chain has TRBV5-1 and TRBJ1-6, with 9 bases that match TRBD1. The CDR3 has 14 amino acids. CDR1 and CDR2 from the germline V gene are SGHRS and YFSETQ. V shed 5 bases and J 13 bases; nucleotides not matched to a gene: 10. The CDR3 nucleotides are TGCGCCAGCAGTACCGGGACAGGGAGTCTTCCCCTCCACTTT. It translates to CASSTGTGSLPLHF.

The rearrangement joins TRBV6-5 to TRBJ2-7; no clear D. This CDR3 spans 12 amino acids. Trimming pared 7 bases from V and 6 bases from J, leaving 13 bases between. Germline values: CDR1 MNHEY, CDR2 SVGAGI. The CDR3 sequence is CASKEQLGEQYF. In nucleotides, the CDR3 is TGTGCCAGCAAGGAGCAGCTCGGCGAGCAGTACTTC.

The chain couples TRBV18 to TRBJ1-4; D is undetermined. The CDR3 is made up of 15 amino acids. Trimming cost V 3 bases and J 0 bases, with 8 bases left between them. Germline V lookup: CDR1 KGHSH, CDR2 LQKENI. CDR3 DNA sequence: TGTGCCAGCTCACCGTTTCCGGCAACTAATGAAAAACTGTTTTTT. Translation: CASSPFPATNEKLFF.

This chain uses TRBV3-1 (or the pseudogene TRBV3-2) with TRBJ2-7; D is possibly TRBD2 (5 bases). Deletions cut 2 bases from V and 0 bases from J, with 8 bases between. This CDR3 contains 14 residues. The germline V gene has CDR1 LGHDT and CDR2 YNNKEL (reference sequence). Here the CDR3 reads CASSQLGVSYEQYF. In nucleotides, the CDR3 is TGTGCCAGCAGCCAACTCGGGGTCTCCTACGAGCAGTACTTC.

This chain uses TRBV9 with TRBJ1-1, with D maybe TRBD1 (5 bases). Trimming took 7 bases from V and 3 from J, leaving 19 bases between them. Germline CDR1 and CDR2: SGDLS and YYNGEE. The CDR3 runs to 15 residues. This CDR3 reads CASARGGQGDTEAFF. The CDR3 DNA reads TGTGCCAGCGCCCGGGGAGGGCAAGGGGACACTGAAGCTTTCTTT.

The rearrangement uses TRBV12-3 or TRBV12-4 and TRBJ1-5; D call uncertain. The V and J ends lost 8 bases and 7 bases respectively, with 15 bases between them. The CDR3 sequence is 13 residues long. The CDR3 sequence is CASGLGGRQPQHF. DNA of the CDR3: TGTGCCAGCGGTCTCGGAGGGCGGCAGCCCCAGCATTTT.

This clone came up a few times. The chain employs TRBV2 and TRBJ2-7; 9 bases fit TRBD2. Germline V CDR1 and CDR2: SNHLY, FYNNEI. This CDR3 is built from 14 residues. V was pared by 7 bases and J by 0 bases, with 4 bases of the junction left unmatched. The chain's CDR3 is CASNAGGFSYEQYF. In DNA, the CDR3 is TGTGCCAGCAATGCGGGAGGGTTCTCCTACGAGCAGTACTTC. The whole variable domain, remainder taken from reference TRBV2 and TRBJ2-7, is EPEVTQTPSHQVTQMGQEVILRCVPISNHLYFYWYRQILGQKVEFLVSFYNNEISEKSEIFDDQFSVERPDGSNFTLKIRSTKLEDSAMYFCASNAGGFSYEQYFGPGTRLTVT.

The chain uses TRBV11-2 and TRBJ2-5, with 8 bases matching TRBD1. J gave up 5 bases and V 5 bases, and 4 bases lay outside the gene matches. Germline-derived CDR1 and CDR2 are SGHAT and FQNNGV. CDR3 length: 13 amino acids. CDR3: CASSDRGGETQYF. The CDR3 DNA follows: TGTGCCAGCAGCGACAGGGGTGGCGAGACCCAGTACTTC.